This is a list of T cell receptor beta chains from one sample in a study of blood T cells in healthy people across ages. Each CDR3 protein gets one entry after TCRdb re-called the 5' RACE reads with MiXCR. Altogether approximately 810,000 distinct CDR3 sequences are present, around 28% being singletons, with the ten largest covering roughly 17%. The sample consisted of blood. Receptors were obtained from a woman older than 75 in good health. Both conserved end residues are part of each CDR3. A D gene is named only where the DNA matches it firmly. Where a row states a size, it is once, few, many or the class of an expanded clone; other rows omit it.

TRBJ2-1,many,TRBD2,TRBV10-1,CASSEIAGGRYNEQFF,TGCGCCAGCAGTGAAATAGCGGGGGGCCGGTACAATGAGCAGTTCTTC
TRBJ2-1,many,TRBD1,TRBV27,CASSPGQGRYNEQFF,TGTGCCAGCAGTCCGGGACAGGGGAGATACAATGAGCAGTTCTTC
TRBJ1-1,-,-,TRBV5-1,CASRSVINTEAFF,TGCGCCAGCAGGTCAGTGATAAACACTGAAGCTTTCTTT
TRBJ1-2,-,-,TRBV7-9,CASSLINYGHTF,TGTGCCAGCAGCTTAATTAACTATGGCCACACCTTC
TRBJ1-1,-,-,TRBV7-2,CASRIQSTNTEAFF,TGTGCCAGCAGGATACAGAGTACGAACACTGAAGCTTTCTTT
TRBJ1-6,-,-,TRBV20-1,CSANSNSGGSPLHF,TGCAGTGCCAATTCCAACAGCGGTGGTTCACCCCTCCACTTT
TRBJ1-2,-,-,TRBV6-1,CASQSTARDGYTF,TGTGCCAGCCAAAGTACAGCTAGGGATGGCTACACCTTC
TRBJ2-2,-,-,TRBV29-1,CSVDKGNTGELFF,TGCAGCGTTGATAAGGGGAACACCGGGGAGCTGTTTTTT
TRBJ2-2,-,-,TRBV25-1,CASRAQGNTGELFF,TGTGCCAGCAGGGCACAGGGGAACACCGGGGAGCTGTTTTTT
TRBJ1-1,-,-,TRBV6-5,CASSPKTAGTEAFF,TGTGCCAGCAGCCCGAAGACCGCGGGGACTGAAGCTTTCTTT
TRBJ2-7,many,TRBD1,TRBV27,CASSSPGQGAYEQYF,TGTGCCAGCAGTTCGCCGGGACAGGGGGCCTACGAGCAGTACTTC
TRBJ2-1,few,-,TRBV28,CASSHSQGGTYNEQFF,TGTGCCAGCAGTCACTCCCAGGGGGGGACCTACAATGAGCAGTTCTTC
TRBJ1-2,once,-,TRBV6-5,CASSYLWSGANYGYTF,TGTGCCAGCAGTTACCTCTGGTCGGGAGCTAACTATGGCTACACCTTC
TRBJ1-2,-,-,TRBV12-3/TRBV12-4,CASSSLRPRTNYGYTF,TGTGCCAGCAGCTCCTTAAGGCCCAGAACTAACTATGGCTACACCTTC
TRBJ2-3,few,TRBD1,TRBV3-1,CASSQGSGGLMYSTDTQYF,TGTGCCAGCAGCCAAGGGTCAGGGGGCCTGATGTATAGCACAGATACGCAGTATTTT
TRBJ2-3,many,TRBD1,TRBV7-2,CASRSDRVGGDTQYF,TGTGCCAGCAGAAGCGACAGGGTGGGTGGGGATACGCAGTATTTT
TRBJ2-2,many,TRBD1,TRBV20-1,CSARHGTGNTGELFF,TGCAGTGCTAGACATGGGACAGGGAACACCGGGGAGCTGTTTTTT
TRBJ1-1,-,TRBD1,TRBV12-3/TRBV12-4,CASRRQGTNTEAFF,TGTGCCAGCAGACGACAGGGGACGAACACTGAAGCTTTCTTT
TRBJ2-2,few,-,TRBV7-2,CASSFSKVGTNTGELFF,TGTGCCAGCAGCTTCTCGAAAGTCGGAACGAACACCGGGGAGCTGTTTTTT
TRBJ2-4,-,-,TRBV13,CASSLVRTEAKNIQYF,TGTGCCAGCAGCTTAGTCCGGACAGAAGCCAAAAACATTCAGTACTTC
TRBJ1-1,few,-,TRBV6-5,CASSYLGRGNTEAFF,TGTGCCAGCAGTTACTTAGGCAGGGGAAACACTGAAGCTTTCTTT
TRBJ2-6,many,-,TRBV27,CASRTGTSGANVLTF,TGTGCCAGCAGGACAGGCACCTCTGGGGCCAACGTCCTGACTTTC
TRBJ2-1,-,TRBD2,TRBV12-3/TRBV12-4,CATRLAGGSSYNEQFF,TGTGCCACCCGACTAGCGGGGGGGAGCTCCTACAATGAGCAGTTCTTC
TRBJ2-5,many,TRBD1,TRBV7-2,CASSGQGAIRETQYF,TGTGCCAGCAGTGGACAGGGGGCGATAAGAGAGACCCAGTACTTC
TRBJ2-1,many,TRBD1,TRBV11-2,CASSLVGDRANEQFF,TGTGCCAGCAGCTTAGTTGGGGACAGGGCCAATGAGCAGTTCTTC
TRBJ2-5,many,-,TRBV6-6,CASSDGEDRYF,TGTGCCAGCAGTGACGGGGAGGATCGGTACTTC
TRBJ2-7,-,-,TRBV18,CASSPSGSVPYEQYF,TGTGCCAGCTCACCTTCGGGATCGGTTCCCTACGAGCAGTACTTC
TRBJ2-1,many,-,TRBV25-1,CASSGRAVRRNEQFF,TGTGCCAGCAGTGGCCGAGCAGTGCGAAGGAATGAGCAGTTCTTC
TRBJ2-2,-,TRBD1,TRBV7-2,CASPPPGTGITGELFF,TGTGCCAGCCCACCCCCAGGGACAGGGATAACCGGGGAGCTGTTTTTT
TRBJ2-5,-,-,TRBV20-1,CSAGRQGETQYF,TGCAGTGCTGGGAGGCAAGGGGAGACCCAGTACTTC
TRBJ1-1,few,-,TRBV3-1,CASSQDGAVMNTEAFF,TGTGCCAGCAGCCAAGACGGAGCAGTTATGAACACTGAAGCTTTCTTT
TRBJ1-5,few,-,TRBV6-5,CASSYNGNQPQHF,TGTGCCAGCAGTTACAATGGCAATCAGCCCCAGCATTTT
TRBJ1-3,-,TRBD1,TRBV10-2,CASRNQGAGANTIYF,TGCGCCAGCAGGAACCAGGGGGCGGGTGCAAACACCATATATTTT
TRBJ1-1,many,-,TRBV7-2,CASNQGAVNTEAFF,TGTGCCAGCAACCAAGGGGCAGTAAACACTGAAGCTTTCTTT
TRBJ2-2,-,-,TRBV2,CASSEAAGVAGAGELFF,TGTGCCAGCAGTGAAGCAGCAGGCGTCGCCGGGGCCGGGGAGCTGTTTTTT
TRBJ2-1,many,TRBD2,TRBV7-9,CASSPGTRQFF,TGTGCCAGCAGCCCCGGGACTAGGCAGTTCTTC
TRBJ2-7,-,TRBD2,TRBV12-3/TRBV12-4,CASSFGLAGANEQYF,TGTGCCAGCAGTTTCGGACTAGCGGGAGCCAACGAGCAGTACTTC
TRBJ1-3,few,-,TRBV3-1,CASSQGGTGFSTIYF,TGTGCCAGCAGCCAAGGGGGGACGGGGTTTTCCACCATATATTTT
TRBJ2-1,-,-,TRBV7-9,CASSFEGLSSYNEQFF,TGTGCCAGCAGCTTCGAGGGCCTGAGCTCCTACAATGAGCAGTTCTTC
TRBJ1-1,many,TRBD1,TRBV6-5,CASRRQGGYNTEAFF,TGTGCCAGCAGGAGACAGGGAGGATATAACACTGAAGCTTTCTTT
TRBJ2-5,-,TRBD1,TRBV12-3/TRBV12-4,CASIAKGQGAGETQYF,TGTGCCAGCATCGCCAAGGGACAGGGGGCTGGGGAGACCCAGTACTTC
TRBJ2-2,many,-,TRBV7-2,CASSLAGTGELFF,TGTGCCAGCAGCTTAGCTGGCACCGGGGAGCTGTTTTTT
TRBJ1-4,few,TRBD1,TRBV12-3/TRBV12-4,CASTGGKVMRTGDEKLFF,TGTGCCAGCACAGGGGGCAAAGTAATGAGGACAGGGGATGAAAAACTGTTTTTT
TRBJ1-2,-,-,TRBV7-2,CASSLGGFSGYTF,TGTGCCAGCAGCTTAGGAGGGTTTAGTGGCTACACCTTT
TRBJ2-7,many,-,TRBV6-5,CASSDYYEQYF,TGTGCCAGCAGCGACTACTACGAGCAGTACTTC
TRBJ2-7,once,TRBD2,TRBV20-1,CSAWTSGSPTPYEQYF,TGCAGTGCTTGGACTAGCGGGAGTCCCACCCCCTACGAGCAGTACTTC
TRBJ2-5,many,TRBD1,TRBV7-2,CASSTGTGGETQYF,TGTGCCAGCAGCACCGGGACAGGGGGAGAGACCCAGTACTTC
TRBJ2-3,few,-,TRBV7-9,CASLLGRPTGTQYF,TGTGCCAGCCTCCTAGGCAGACCAACAGGTACGCAGTATTTT
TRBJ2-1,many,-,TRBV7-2,CASSLESWGPGNEQFF,TGTGCCAGCAGCTTAGAGTCATGGGGGCCAGGCAATGAGCAGTTCTTC
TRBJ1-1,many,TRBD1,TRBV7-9,CASSSGRTGNTEAFF,TGTGCCAGCAGCTCGGGCCGGACAGGGAACACTGAAGCTTTCTTT
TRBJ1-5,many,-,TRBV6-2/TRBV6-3,CASSGQFGNQPQHF,TGTGCCAGCAGTGGACAGTTTGGCAATCAGCCCCAGCATTTT
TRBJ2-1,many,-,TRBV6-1,CASSEAGGYNEQFF,TGTGCCAGCAGTGAAGCGGGGGGCTACAATGAGCAGTTCTTC
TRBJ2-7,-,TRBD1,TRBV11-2,CASSFGQGIVQYF,TGTGCCAGCAGCTTCGGACAGGGAATTGTGCAGTACTTC
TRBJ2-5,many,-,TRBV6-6,CASSSLQGVETQYF,TGTGCCAGCAGTTCGTTACAGGGTGTAGAGACCCAGTACTTC
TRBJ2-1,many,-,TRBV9,CASSGGGGSYNEQFF,TGTGCCAGCAGCGGAGGGGGGGGGTCCTACAATGAGCAGTTCTTC
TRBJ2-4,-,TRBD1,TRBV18,CASSPRGQVLAKNIQYF,TGTGCCAGCTCACCACGAGGACAGGTCCTAGCCAAAAACATTCAGTACTTC